This T cell receptor (beta chain) derives from a study of identical twins. Study observations and caveats: Zero-insertion findings could be partly confounded by invariant cells (MAIT and iNKT cells). Those out-of-frame alpha sequences shared by twins showed an excess of low generation probability. The study drew conclusions from cross-sectional statistical analysis, not from following the same donors.

MiXCR, applied by TCRdb to the 5' RACE reads, yields one record per CDR3 protein. Of around 340,000 distinct CDR3 sequences detected, roughly an eighth appear once; the ten largest clones hold 7.2%. This CDR3 spans 15 amino acids. On this clonotype: The antigen is not known.

The data were also submitted as part of a second study, on yellow fever vaccine responses in identical twins. That study reports: Reportedly, twins showed a vaccine T cell response that looked partly convergent and partly personalized.

This sequence joins TRBV12-2 and TRBJ2-3. TRBV12-2 has pseudogene status. The receptor's source is a woman under 30 in good health. Sequenced material: CD8+ T cells sorted from blood. The CDR3 reads CASRLGVGRTDTQYF. The CDR3 bases are TGTGCAAGTCGCTTAGGAGTTGGGCGCACAGATACGCAGTATTTT.